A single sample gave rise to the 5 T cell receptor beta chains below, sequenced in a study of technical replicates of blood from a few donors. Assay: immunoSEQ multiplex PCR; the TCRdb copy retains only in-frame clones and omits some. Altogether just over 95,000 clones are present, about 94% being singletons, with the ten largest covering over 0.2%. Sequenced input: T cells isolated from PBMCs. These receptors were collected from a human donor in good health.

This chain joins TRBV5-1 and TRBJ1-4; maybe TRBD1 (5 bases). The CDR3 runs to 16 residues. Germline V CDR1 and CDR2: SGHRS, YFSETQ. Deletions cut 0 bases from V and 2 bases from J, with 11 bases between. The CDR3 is CASSLALGGTNEKLFF. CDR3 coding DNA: TGCGCCAGCAGCTTGGCCCTTGGGGGGACTAATGAAAAACTGTTTTTT.

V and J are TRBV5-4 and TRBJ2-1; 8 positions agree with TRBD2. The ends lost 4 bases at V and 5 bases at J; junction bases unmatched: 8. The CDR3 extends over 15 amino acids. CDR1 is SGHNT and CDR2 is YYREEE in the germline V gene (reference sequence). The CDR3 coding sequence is TGTGCCAGCAGCGGGGGACTAGTTGGGGACAATGAGCAGTTCTTC. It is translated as CASSGGLVGDNEQFF.

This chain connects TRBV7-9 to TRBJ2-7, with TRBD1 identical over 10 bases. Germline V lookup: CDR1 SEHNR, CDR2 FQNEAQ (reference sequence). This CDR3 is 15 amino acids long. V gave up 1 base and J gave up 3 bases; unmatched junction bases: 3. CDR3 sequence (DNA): TGTGCCAGCAGCTTAGGGCGGGACAGGGGCTACGAGCAGTACTTC. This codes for CASSLGRDRGYEQYF.

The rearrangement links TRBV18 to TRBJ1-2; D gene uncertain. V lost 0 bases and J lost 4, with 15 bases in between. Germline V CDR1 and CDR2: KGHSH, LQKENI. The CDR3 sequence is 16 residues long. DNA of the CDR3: TGTGCCAGCTCACCACCGTTTGACGGATCGGGCTATGGCTACACCTTC. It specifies CASSPPFDGSGYGYTF.

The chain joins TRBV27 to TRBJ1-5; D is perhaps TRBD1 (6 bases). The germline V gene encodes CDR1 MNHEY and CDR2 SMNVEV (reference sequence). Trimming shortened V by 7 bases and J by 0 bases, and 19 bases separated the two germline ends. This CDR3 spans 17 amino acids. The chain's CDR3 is CASNFLGGALSNQPQHF. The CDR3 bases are TGTGCCAGCAATTTCCTTGGGGGGGCGCTTAGCAATCAGCCCCAGCATTTT.